The present entry profiles one TCR beta chain with its context. This sample is part of a study of blood T cell repertoires in COVID-19. The wider study: Italy, Spain and the United States were the sources of the convalescent and acute COVID-19 samples.

Original handling: Amplified reference gene primers provided the basis for estimating nucleated cell counts. Using immunoSEQ multiplex PCR, the repertoire was profiled, and TCRdb retains in-frame clones only, with some absent. D and trimming were read from the DNA, whereas the V and J calls and clone size are those reported in that table. The repertoire consists of 35,000 to 55,000 clones, with around 85% occurring once and the leading ten covering 9% to 15%. The sequenced material came from peripheral blood. The clonotype comes from a human donor in a cohort sampled during active COVID-19.

CDR3 loop: CASRPQGGYEQYF. The CDR3 coding sequence is TGTGCCAGTAGACCACAGGGGGGATACGAGCAGTACTTC. The chain is built from TRBV19 and TRBJ2-7; 8 bases align to TRBD1. CDR1 is LNHDA and CDR2 is SQIVND in the germline V gene (reference sequence). The V segment lost 6 bases and the J segment 4 bases; nucleotides outside the gene matches: 5. There are 13 residues in the CDR3.